The clone carrying this T cell receptor (beta chain) has more than one count but fewer than ten. What it recognizes is unknown. The data originate from a study of blood T cells in healthy people across ages. Study findings and constraints: Age showed a roughly linear inverse relationship with TCR beta diversity per million T cells.

This CDR3 has 16 amino acids. Trimming took 6 bases from V and 0 from J, leaving 15 bases between them. A second PCR of 7 to 11 cycles used a sample-barcoded 5' primer and a J-beta primer mix. Every individual sample yielded 2.5 million or more paired-end reads (each containing CDR3). TCRdb processed the 5' RACE reads anew with MiXCR; each CDR3 protein has one entry. The table includes around 800,000 distinct CDR3 sequences, roughly 44% detected once. The specimen sequenced was blood. This receptor was obtained from a man between 60 and 75 years old in good health. The chain recombines TRBV12-3 or TRBV12-4 with TRBJ1-3, with unresolved D. The CDR3 region is CASRMTDGSSGNTIYF. Here the CDR3 DNA reads TGTGCCAGCAGGATGACGGACGGTTCCTCTGGAAACACCATATATTTT.